This TCR beta chain was found in a study of cytomegalovirus exposure and HLA in healthy donors. General study results and limits: The authors confirmed in vitro that a few CMV-associated chains were specific for CMV antigens. Later analysis identified about 15,000 TCR beta sequences associated with HLA alleles, using a false discovery rate threshold of 0.05. The study listed around 150 cytomegalovirus-associated TCR beta chains.

In the PCR, 60 Vbeta and 13 Jbeta primers were used. Here immunoSEQ multiplex PCR was the method, and the copy in TCRdb shows in-frame clones only, minus some. The repertoire includes 100,000 to 150,000 clones, roughly 17% of them detected once, and approximately 2.9% sits in the top ten. This clone turned up a few times. As yet, its antigen is unknown. Nominally healthy donors provided the samples, though records likely missed some immune exposures. The sequence was obtained from a female donor in good health and CMV-seropositive. Sequencing was done on a sample of PBMCs.

The CDR3 region is CASSPLTGNTEAFF. The CDR3 coding sequence is TGCGCCAGCAGCCCGCTGACAGGGAACACTGAAGCTTTCTTT. This chain links TRBV5-1 with TRBJ1-1, with D possibly being TRBD1 (6 bases). CDR1 is SGHRS and CDR2 is YFSETQ in the germline V gene. CDR3 length equals 14 residues. Between the trimmed V and J ends, which lost 4 bases and 1 base, there was a span of 11 bases.